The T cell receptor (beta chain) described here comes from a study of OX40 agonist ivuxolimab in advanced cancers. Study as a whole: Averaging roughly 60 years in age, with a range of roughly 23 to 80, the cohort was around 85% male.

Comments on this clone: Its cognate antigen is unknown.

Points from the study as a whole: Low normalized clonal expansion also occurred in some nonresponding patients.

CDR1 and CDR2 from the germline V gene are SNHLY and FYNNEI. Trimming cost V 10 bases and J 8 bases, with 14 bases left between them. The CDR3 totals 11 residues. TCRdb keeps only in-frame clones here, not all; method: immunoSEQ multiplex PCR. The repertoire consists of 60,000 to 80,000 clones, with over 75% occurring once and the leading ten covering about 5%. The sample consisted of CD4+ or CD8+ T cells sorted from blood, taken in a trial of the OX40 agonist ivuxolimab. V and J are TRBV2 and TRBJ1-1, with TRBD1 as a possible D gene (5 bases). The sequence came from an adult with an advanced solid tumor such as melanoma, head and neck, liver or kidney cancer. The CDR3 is CANSRQTEAFF. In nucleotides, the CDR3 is TGTGCCAACTCTAGACAGACCGAAGCTTTCTTT. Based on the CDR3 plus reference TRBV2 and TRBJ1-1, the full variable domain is EPEVTQTPSHQVTQMGQEVILRCVPISNHLYFYWYRQILGQKVEFLVSFYNNEISEKSEIFDDQFSVERPDGSNFTLKIRSTKLEDSAMYFCANSRQTEAFFGQGTRLTVV.